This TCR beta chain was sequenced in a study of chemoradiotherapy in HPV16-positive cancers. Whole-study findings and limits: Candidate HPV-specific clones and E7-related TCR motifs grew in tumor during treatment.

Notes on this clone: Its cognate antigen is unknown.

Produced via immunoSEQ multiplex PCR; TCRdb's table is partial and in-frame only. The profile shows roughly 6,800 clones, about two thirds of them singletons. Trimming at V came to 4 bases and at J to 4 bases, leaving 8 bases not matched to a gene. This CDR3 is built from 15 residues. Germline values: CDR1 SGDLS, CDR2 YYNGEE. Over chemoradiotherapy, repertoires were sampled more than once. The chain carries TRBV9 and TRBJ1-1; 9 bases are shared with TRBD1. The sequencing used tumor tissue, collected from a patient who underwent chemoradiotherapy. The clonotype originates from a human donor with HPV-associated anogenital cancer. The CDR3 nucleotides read TGTGCCAGCAGCCGTAGGGGACAGGGTCTCACTGAAGCTTTCTTT. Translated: CASSRRGQGLTEAFF.